Below are 27 T cell receptor beta chains sequenced from a single sample in a study of somatic mutations in cytotoxic T cells in rheumatoid arthritis. Sequencing was performed with immunoSEQ multiplex PCR; in TCRdb, only in-frame clones are kept and a portion is missing. This sample has tens of thousands of clones, with about 80% found just once. Input material: CD8+ T cells sorted from blood. These receptors were taken from a man aged 40-49 years in good health.

V is TRBV11-2 and J is TRBJ2-7; D perhaps matches TRBD2 (5 bases). This CDR3 has 14 residues. Per germline, CDR1 SGHAT and CDR2 FQNNGV. Trimming pared 7 bases from V and 2 bases from J, leaving 15 bases between. DNA of the CDR3: TGTGCCAGCAAAACCCCCGAGGGCCCCTACGAGCAGTACTTC. It specifies CASKTPEGPYEQYF.

The chain combines TRBV7-9 with TRBJ2-7; 10 bases fit TRBD1. This CDR3 region has 17 residues. CDR1 SEHNR and CDR2 FQNEAQ come from the germline V gene (reference sequence). Unmatched junction bases numbered 10, after V lost 5 bases and J lost 0 bases. CDR3 region: CASSPPPTGGDSYEQYF. Written as DNA, the CDR3 is TGTGCCAGCAGCCCGCCCCCGACAGGGGGCGACTCCTACGAGCAGTACTTC. The variable domain in full, with the rest retrieved from reference TRBV7-9 and TRBJ2-7, is DTGVSQNPRHKITKRGQNVTFRCDPISEHNRLYWYRQTLGQGPEFLTYFQNEAQLEKSRLLSDRFSAERPKGSFSTLEIQRTEQGDSAMYLCASSPPPTGGDSYEQYFGPGTRLTVT.

The gene calls are TRBV5-8 and TRBJ1-5; no firm D call. The CDR3 covers 14 residues. With 0 bases removed from V and 11 bases from J, the gap between germline ends came to 15 bases. The germline gives CDR1 SGHTS, CDR2 YDEGEE. The CDR3 sequence: CASSLGNAQAAQHF. Here the CDR3 DNA reads TGTGCCAGCAGCTTGGGCAACGCCCAAGCGGCCCAGCATTTT.

CDR3 residues: CASREADSNYGYTF. The CDR3, as DNA: TGTGCCAGCAGGGAAGCGGACAGTAACTATGGCTACACCTTC. This chain uses TRBV28 with TRBJ1-2, with D possibly TRBD1 on 6 matching bases. The CDR3 extends over 14 amino acids. Germline loops: CDR1 MDHEN, CDR2 SYDVKM. The ends were cut back, 6 bases at V and 1 base at J, with 12 bases in the middle.

This chain uses TRBV5-1 with TRBJ2-1; no reliable D call. The CDR3 is 15 residues long. V lost 4 bases and J 0 bases, leaving 11 bases between the germline ends. In germline, CDR1 is SGHRS, CDR2 YFSETQ. The CDR3 loop is CASSTGVSSYNEQFF. In DNA, the CDR3 is TGCGCCAGCAGCACCGGCGTAAGCTCCTACAATGAGCAGTTCTTC.

The chain carries TRBV7-3 and TRBJ1-1; D gene unclear. This CDR3 region has 16 residues. Trimming pared 5 bases from V and 0 bases from J, leaving 16 bases between. CDR1 SGHTA and CDR2 FQGTGA come from the germline V gene. The CDR3 reads CASSPKAGRMNTEAFF. The CDR3 region has the DNA TGTGCCAGCAGCCCCAAAGCGGGCAGGATGAACACTGAAGCTTTCTTT.

V and J are TRBV28 and TRBJ2-7; TRBD1 might be the D (5 bases). Trimming pared 3 bases from V and 2 bases from J, leaving 11 bases between. The CDR3 consists of 14 residues. Per germline, CDR1 MDHEN and CDR2 SYDVKM. The DNA of the CDR3 is TGTGCCAGCAGTTTGAGTGACAGCCCCTACGAGCAGTACTTC. It yields the protein CASSLSDSPYEQYF.

The V gene is TRBV27, the J gene TRBJ2-2; no clear D. The CDR3 runs to 14 residues. V was clipped by 5 bases and J by 1 base, with 8 bases between them. CDR1 MNHEY and CDR2 SMNVEV come from the germline V gene (reference sequence). The CDR3 DNA sequence: TGTGCCAGCAGTCCGGGCTTGAACACCGGGGAGCTGTTTTTT. Translation: CASSPGLNTGELFF.

This clone was seen only once. The chain carries TRBV10-1 and TRBJ2-3, with no clear D. Germline CDR1 reads WNHNN; CDR2 reads SYGVQD (reference sequence). The germline V and J ends were trimmed by 6 bases and 5 bases, with 12 bases remaining between them. This CDR3 has 13 amino acids. The CDR3 DNA follows: TGCGCCAGCAGCTCCGTGAGAGGAGATACGCAGTATTTT. Its protein product is CASSSVRGDTQYF.

The chain uses TRBV19 and TRBJ1-1, with 7 bases identical to TRBD1. CDR3 length: 14 residues. V lost 6 bases, J lost 6 bases, and 10 bases stayed unmatched. Germline values: CDR1 LNHDA, CDR2 SQIVND (reference sequence). For the CDR3, the DNA is TGTGCCAGTAGCGACAGGGCGCAACAACCTGAAGCTTTCTTT. This gives the protein CASSDRAQQPEAFF.

The chain recombines TRBV2 with TRBJ1-5; TRBD1 aligns across 10 bases. Germline lookup yields CDR1 SNHLY and CDR2 FYNNEI. The length of the CDR3 is 13 residues. Losses at the gene ends were 10 bases for V and 2 bases for J; bases not matched to a gene: 2. The DNA for the CDR3 is TGTGCCACCGGGACAGGGGGCAATCAGCCCCAGCATTTT. Translating gives CATGTGGNQPQHF.

The chain recombines TRBV5-8 with TRBJ2-7; the D gene is possibly TRBD1 (6 bases). Germline CDR1 reads SGHTS; CDR2 reads YDEGEE. The CDR3 spans 14 residues. V lost 4 bases, J lost 3 bases, and 14 bases lay in between. CDR3 nucleotide sequence: TGTGCCAGCAGCAAGACAGGACACGGCTACGAGCAGTACTTC. It specifies CASSKTGHGYEQYF.

The rearrangement links TRBV7-9 to TRBJ2-1, with 12 bases lining up with TRBD2. This CDR3 has 18 residues. Germline CDR1 SEHNR, CDR2 FQNEAQ (reference sequence). V lost 2 bases to trimming and J lost 5 bases; unmatched junction nucleotides: 10. In nucleotides, the CDR3 is TGTGCCAGCAGCTTAATGGGACTAGCGGGCCGTATTCACAATGAGCAGTTCTTC. Translating gives CASSLMGLAGRIHNEQFF.

V gene TRBV4-1 combines with J gene TRBJ2-5, with D possibly TRBD2 on 7 matching bases. Trimming shortened V by 0 bases and J by 2 bases, and 10 bases separated the two germline ends. The CDR3 loop spans 15 amino acids. Germline-derived CDR1 and CDR2 are MGHRA and YSYEKL. CDR3 in amino acids: CASSQEGGVQETQYF. The CDR3 DNA sequence: TGCGCCAGCAGCCAAGAAGGGGGGGTTCAAGAGACCCAGTACTTC.

The chain employs TRBV15 and TRBJ2-5; maybe TRBD2 (6 bases). The CDR3 runs to 13 residues. Trimming left V 6 bases short and J 4 bases short, with 12 bases between. CDR1 is LNHNV, CDR2 YYDKDF, per germline (reference sequence). The CDR3 is CATRALAVETQYF. In nucleotides, the CDR3 is TGTGCCACCAGAGCACTAGCTGTAGAGACCCAGTACTTC.

V gene TRBV6-1 combines with J gene TRBJ2-5; D not certain. V dropped 2 bases and J dropped 5 bases, with 12 bases sitting between them. Germline V lookup: CDR1 MNHNS, CDR2 SASEGT. The CDR3 spans 14 residues. The CDR3 is CASSESTGVETQYF. In DNA form, the CDR3 reads TGTGCCAGCAGTGAATCGACCGGCGTGGAGACCCAGTACTTC.

J is TRBJ2-7 and V is TRBV7-6, with 11 bases identical to TRBD1. Unmatched junction bases numbered 5, after V lost 5 bases and J lost 5 bases. Germline values: CDR1 SGHVS, CDR2 FNYEAQ. The CDR3 loop spans 14 amino acids. The CDR3 sequence: CASSTGTGGHEQYF. CDR3 bases: TGTGCCAGCAGCACCGGGACAGGGGGACACGAGCAGTACTTC.

The chain has TRBV7-3 and TRBJ1-2, with 10 bases identical to TRBD1. Trimming removed 5 bases from V and 4 bases from J; junction bases left unmatched: 13. The CDR3 runs to 17 residues. CDR1 is SGHTA and CDR2 is FQGTGA in the germline V gene. In nucleotides, the CDR3 is TGTGCCAGCAGCCCGACCCCGGGACAGGGGCGCGGCTATGGCTACACCTTC. This translates into CASSPTPGQGRGYGYTF.

The chain carries TRBV23-1 and TRBJ2-5; 7 positions agree with TRBD2. TRBV23-1 is marked as an open reading frame, function uncertain. The CDR3 totals 13 residues. V trimming: 4 bases; J trimming: 5 bases; junction bases outside the gene matches: 4. The CDR3 spells CASSPGGWETQYF. For the CDR3, the DNA is TGCGCCAGCAGTCCGGGAGGCTGGGAGACCCAGTACTTC.

The gene calls are TRBV30 and TRBJ2-7; 10 bases agree with TRBD2. Trimming cost V 4 bases and J 3 bases; bases outside gene matches: 9. This CDR3 contains 15 residues. Per germline, CDR1 GTSNPN and CDR2 SVGIG (reference sequence). The CDR3 is CAWTHLAGAIYEQYF. CDR3 nucleotides: TGTGCCTGGACCCACCTAGCGGGAGCAATCTACGAGCAGTACTTC.

The chain recombines TRBV6-1 with TRBJ2-7; TRBD2 is a possible D gene (5 bases). Germline V gives CDR1 MNHNS, CDR2 SASEGT. Trimming stripped 1 base from V and 7 bases from J, with 5 bases between. The CDR3 length is 11 residues. In DNA, the CDR3 is TGTGCCAGCAGTGAAGGAGGGGAGCAGTACTTC. This sequence encodes CASSEGGEQYF.

V is TRBV28 and J is TRBJ1-4, with D unclear. The CDR3 is 14 residues long. From germline, CDR1 is MDHEN and CDR2 SYDVKM. Between the trimmed V and J ends, which lost 6 bases and 0 bases, there was a span of 8 bases. The CDR3 DNA is TGTGCCAGCAGCCCATTTGCAACTAATGAAAAACTGTTTTTT. Amino acids: CASSPFATNEKLFF. The complete variable domain, with remaining parts taken from reference TRBV28 and TRBJ1-4, reads DVKVTQSSRYLVKRTGEKVFLECVQDMDHENMFWYRQDPGLGLRLIYFSYDVKMKEKGDIPEGYSVSREKKERFSLILESASTNQTSMYLCASSPFATNEKLFFGSGTQLSVL.

The V and J genes are TRBV6-1 and TRBJ2-4; D not resolved. CDR1 and CDR2 (germline): MNHNS, SASEGT. The CDR3 is 12 amino acids. Trimming took off 2 bases at V and 8 bases at J, with 7 bases between the two ends. The CDR3 nucleotides read TGTGCCAGCAGTGAAAACAGATACATTCAGTACTTC. Protein product: CASSENRYIQYF.

The chain uses TRBV27 and TRBJ2-3, with D unclear. The CDR3 length is 13 residues. CDR1 MNHEY and CDR2 SMNVEV come from the germline V gene (reference sequence). Trimming pared 2 bases from V and 5 bases from J, leaving 8 bases between. Here the CDR3 reads CASSLRPVDTQYF. CDR3 sequence (DNA): TGTGCCAGCAGTTTACGCCCCGTAGATACGCAGTATTTT.

CDR3 nucleotides: TGTGCCAGCAGCGAGGGGCCTGGACAGGGATACGAGCAGTACTTC. Translation gives CASSEGPGQGYEQYF. The gene calls are TRBV9 and TRBJ2-7; 8 bases fit TRBD1. This CDR3 contains 15 residues. Per the germline V gene, CDR1 is SGDLS and CDR2 is YYNGEE. The V and J ends lost 3 bases and 4 bases, in that order; junction bases with no gene match: 9.

About this clone itself: The junction differs from germline at one of its ends, possibly a read error. The chain links TRBV7-7 to TRBJ2-7; unclear D gene. Germline values: CDR1 SSHAT, CDR2 FNYEAQ (reference sequence). The CDR3 contains 14 residues. The DNA of the CDR3 is TGTGCTAGCAGGCCCAAGGGAATCCTCTACGAGCAGTACTTC. It is translated as CASRPKGILYEQYF.

The chain employs TRBV7-9 and TRBJ2-5; maybe TRBD2 (5 bases). Germline CDR1 reads SEHNR; CDR2 reads FQNEAQ (reference sequence). CDR3 length: 15 amino acids. V lost 3 bases and J lost 4, with 15 bases in between. The CDR3 nucleotides are TGTGCCAGCAGCTTTGAGGATAGGGCGGGAGAGACCCAGTACTTC. It is translated as CASSFEDRAGETQYF.